This T cell receptor (beta chain) was recovered during a study of blood T cell repertoires in COVID-19. Turning to the study itself: PBMCs, B-cell-depleted T cells, or T cells provided the cDNA or gDNA that made up the material.

Germline-derived CDR1 and CDR2 are MNHEY and SVGAGI. This CDR3 contains 14 residues. The germline V and J ends were trimmed by 7 bases and 0 bases, with 10 bases remaining between them. Original processing methods: Quantification of nucleated cells was approximated via reference gene primer amplification. Clones were read by immunoSEQ multiplex PCR, and TCRdb kept only the in-frame ones, dropping some. From that table come the V and J calls and clone size; the DNA was used to work out D and trimming. This table holds tens of thousands of clones, 74% found once. Sequencing was performed on peripheral blood. The J gene is TRBJ1-3, the V gene TRBV6-5; no firm D call. The receptor's source is a woman at least 80 years old with acute or convalescent COVID-19. CDR3 coding DNA: TGTGCCAGCATAGATAGCCTCTCTGGAAACACCATATATTTT. Translation: CASIDSLSGNTIYF.